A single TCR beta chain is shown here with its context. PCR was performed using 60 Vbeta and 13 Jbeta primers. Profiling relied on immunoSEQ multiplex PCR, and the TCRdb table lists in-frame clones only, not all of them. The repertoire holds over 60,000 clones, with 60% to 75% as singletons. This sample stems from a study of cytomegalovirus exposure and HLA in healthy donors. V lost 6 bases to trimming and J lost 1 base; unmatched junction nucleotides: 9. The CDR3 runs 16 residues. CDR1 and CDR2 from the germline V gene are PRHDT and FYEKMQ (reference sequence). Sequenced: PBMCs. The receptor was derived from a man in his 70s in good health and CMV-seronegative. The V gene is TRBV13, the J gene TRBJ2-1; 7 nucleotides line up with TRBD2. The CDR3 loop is CASRRTRGGSYNEQFF. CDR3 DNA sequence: TGTGCCAGCAGACGGACTAGGGGTGGGTCCTACAATGAGCAGTTCTTC.